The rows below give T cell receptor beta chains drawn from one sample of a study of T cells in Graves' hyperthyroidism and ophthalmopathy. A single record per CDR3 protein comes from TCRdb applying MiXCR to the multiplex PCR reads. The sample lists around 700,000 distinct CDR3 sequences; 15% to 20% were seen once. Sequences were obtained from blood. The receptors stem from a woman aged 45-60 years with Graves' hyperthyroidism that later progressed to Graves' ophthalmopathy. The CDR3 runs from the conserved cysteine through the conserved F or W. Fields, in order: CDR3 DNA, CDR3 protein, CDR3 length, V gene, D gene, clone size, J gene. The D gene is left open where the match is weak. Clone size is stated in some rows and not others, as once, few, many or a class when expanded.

CDR3 DNA: TGTGCCAGCAGTACATCGACGGTAGCCGGGGAGCTGTTTTTT; CDR3 protein: CASSTSTVAGELFF; CDR3 length: 14; V gene: TRBV6-1; D gene: NA; clone size: NA; J gene: TRBJ2-2
CDR3 DNA: TGCAGTGCTAGAGCCGGCGGGGGTCAGCCCCAGCATTTT; CDR3 protein: CSARAGGGQPQHF; CDR3 length: 13; V gene: TRBV20-1; D gene: NA; clone size: few; J gene: TRBJ1-5
CDR3 DNA: TGTGCCAGCAGCGGCCAAAGCCCTGGGTATGGCTACACCTTC; CDR3 protein: CASSGQSPGYGYTF; CDR3 length: 14; V gene: TRBV9; D gene: NA; clone size: few; J gene: TRBJ1-2
CDR3 DNA: TGTGCCAGCAGTTCAACCATTAGGGACAGGGAGGCTTTCTTT; CDR3 protein: CASSSTIRDREAFF; CDR3 length: 14; V gene: TRBV27; D gene: TRBD1; clone size: few; J gene: TRBJ1-1
CDR3 DNA: TGTGCCGGGATAGCGGGGAGCTCCTACAATGAGCAGTTCTTC; CDR3 protein: CAGIAGSSYNEQFF; CDR3 length: 14; V gene: TRBV19; D gene: TRBD2; clone size: NA; J gene: TRBJ2-1
CDR3 DNA: TGTGCCAGTAAAACCCGACAGGGGACGGGTAATGAAAAACTGTTTTTT; CDR3 protein: CASKTRQGTGNEKLFF; CDR3 length: 16; V gene: TRBV19; D gene: TRBD1; clone size: NA; J gene: TRBJ1-4
CDR3 DNA: TGTGCCAGCAGCTCCCCCCGGACAGGAGTCTACGAGCAGTACTTC; CDR3 protein: CASSSPRTGVYEQYF; CDR3 length: 15; V gene: TRBV7-9; D gene: TRBD1; clone size: many; J gene: TRBJ2-7
CDR3 DNA: TGTGCCAGCAGTTTGACGACAGGGGGCGAAAAACTGTTTTTT; CDR3 protein: CASSLTTGGEKLFF; CDR3 length: 14; V gene: TRBV12-3/TRBV12-4; D gene: TRBD1; clone size: many; J gene: TRBJ1-4
CDR3 DNA: TGTGCCAGCAGTTGGGACAGGAATGAAAAACTGTTTTTT; CDR3 protein: CASSWDRNEKLFF; CDR3 length: 13; V gene: TRBV12-3/TRBV12-4; D gene: TRBD1; clone size: NA; J gene: TRBJ1-4
CDR3 DNA: TGTGCCATCACGGGACAGGGGAGTTCTAACTATGGCTACACCTTC; CDR3 protein: CAITGQGSSNYGYTF; CDR3 length: 15; V gene: TRBV10-3; D gene: TRBD1; clone size: few; J gene: TRBJ1-2